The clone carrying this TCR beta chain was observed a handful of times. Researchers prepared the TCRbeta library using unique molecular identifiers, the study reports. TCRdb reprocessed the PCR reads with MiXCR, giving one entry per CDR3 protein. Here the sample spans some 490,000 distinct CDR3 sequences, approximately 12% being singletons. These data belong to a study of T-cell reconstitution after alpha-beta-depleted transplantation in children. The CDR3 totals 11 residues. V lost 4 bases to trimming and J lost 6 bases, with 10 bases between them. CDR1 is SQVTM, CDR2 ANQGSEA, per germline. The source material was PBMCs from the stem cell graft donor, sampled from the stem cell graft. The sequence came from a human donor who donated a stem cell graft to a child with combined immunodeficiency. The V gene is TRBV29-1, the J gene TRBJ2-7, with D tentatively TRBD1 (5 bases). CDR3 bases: TGCAGCGTTGCCGCAGGGCTCGAGCAGTACTTC. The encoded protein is CSVAAGLEQYF.